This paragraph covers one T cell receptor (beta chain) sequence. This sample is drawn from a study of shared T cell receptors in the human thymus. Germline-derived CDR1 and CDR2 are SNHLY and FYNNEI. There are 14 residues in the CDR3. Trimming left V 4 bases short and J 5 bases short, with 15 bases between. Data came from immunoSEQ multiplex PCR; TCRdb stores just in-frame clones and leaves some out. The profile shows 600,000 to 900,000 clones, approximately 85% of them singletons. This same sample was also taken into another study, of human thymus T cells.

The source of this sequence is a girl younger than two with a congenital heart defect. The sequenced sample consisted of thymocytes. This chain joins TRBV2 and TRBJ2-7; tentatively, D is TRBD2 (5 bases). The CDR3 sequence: CASSVSRGANEQYF. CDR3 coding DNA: TGTGCCAGCAGTGTGTCACGGGGAGCCAACGAGCAGTACTTC.